The T cell receptor beta chain under discussion was sequenced for a study of response to subunit inactivated influenza vaccine. Study results and limitations: Each seasonal flu vaccination may recruit only limited new T cells, authors suggested.

TCRdb reanalysed the RT-PCR reads using MiXCR and keeps one entry per CDR3 protein. The table lists 550,000 to 650,000 distinct CDR3 sequences, about 11% of them singletons. This clonotype has just a few counts. Its antigen is currently unknown. The CDR3 runs 17 residues. Germline trimming cut 0 bases from V and 6 bases from J; bases unmatched to any gene: 8. Germline CDR1 DFQATT, CDR2 SNEGSKA (reference sequence). This chain joins TRBV20-1 and TRBJ2-3, with 14 bases fitting TRBD2. The TCR sequence derives from a man aged 50 to 60 who received an inactivated influenza vaccine. Sequences were derived from PBMCs from blood, sampled on the day of vaccination. CDR3 residues: CSARDPLGLAGVDTQYF. CDR3 DNA: TGCAGTGCTAGAGACCCGTTGGGACTAGCGGGAGTCGATACGCAGTATTTT.